This TCR beta chain derives from a study of response to subunit inactivated influenza vaccine. General study findings and limits: Authors suggested few new T cells are recruited by each seasonal influenza vaccination.

On this clonotype: Its antigen is undetermined.

Per the germline V gene, CDR1 is MNHNY and CDR2 is SVGAGI (reference sequence). This CDR3 region has 13 residues. V lost 4 bases to trimming and J lost 4 bases, with 8 bases between them. TCRdb re-analysed the RT-PCR reads in MiXCR, keeping a single row per CDR3 protein. The data show some 800,000 distinct CDR3 sequences, 21% seen once. The sequence was obtained from a man aged 45 to 65 who received an inactivated influenza vaccine. J is TRBJ1-5 and V is TRBV6-6; perhaps TRBD1 as D (5 bases). Specimen: PBMCs from blood, collected 4 to 6 days after vaccination. The CDR3 region has the DNA TGTGCCAGCAGTTCAAAGGGGAATCAGCCCCAGCATTTT. Translation gives CASSSKGNQPQHF.